This entry concerns a single T cell receptor beta chain. This entry belongs to a study of blood T cell repertoires in COVID-19. Overall study: Acute-phase and convalescent COVID-19 samples originated in the United States, Italy and Spain.

Participant ages covered about 18 to 100 years across about two dozen US areas. Recovered Cohort 3 donors showed two negative PCRs, clearance, or symptom resolution. CDR3 size: 16 residues. Trimming cost V 7 bases and J 4 bases; bases outside gene matches: 11. Per the germline V gene, CDR1 is ENHRY and CDR2 is SYGVKD. The table came from immunoSEQ multiplex PCR; TCRdb's copy has only in-frame clones and leaves some out. The table shows 110,000 to 150,000 clones, with 87% occurring only once. This TCR was recovered from a man aged 55 to 70 who had recovered from COVID-19. The source material was PBMCs or T cells enriched from blood (not recorded which). The rearrangement uses TRBV10-3 and TRBJ1-1, with 11 bases aligning to TRBD1. The CDR3 nucleotides are TGTGCCATCAACACTGGGGGGACAGGGGGTATCACTGAAGCTTTCTTT. Residues: CAINTGGTGGITEAFF.